This TCR beta chain came from a study of OX40 agonist ivuxolimab in advanced cancers. Background on the study: Ivuxolimab, which is an agonistic anti-OX40 (CD134) antibody, was administered to the patients. Partial responses were achieved by three patients, of whom one had hepatocellular carcinoma and two had cutaneous melanoma.

This clone occurred a few times. What it recognizes is unknown. Study findings and constraints: In CD8+ T cells, expanded clones were on average more numerous than in CD4+. Partial responders treated at 0.1-3.0 mg/kg exhibited clonal expansion among the lowest measured.

Generated by immunoSEQ multiplex PCR, the TCRdb table keeps only in-frame clones and is missing some. The sample records about 76,000 clones, around 87% being singletons. This specimen consisted of CD4+ or CD8+ T cells sorted from blood, obtained in a trial of the OX40 agonist ivuxolimab. This TCR was sampled from an adult with an advanced solid tumor such as melanoma, head and neck, liver or kidney cancer.

CDR3 loop: CASSPPARVGETQYF. The DNA of the CDR3 is TGTGCCAGCTCACCACCGGCACGGGTAGGGGAGACCCAGTACTTC. This chain connects TRBV18 to TRBJ2-5; no clear D. Germline V gives CDR1 KGHSH, CDR2 LQKENI. The CDR3 sequence is 15 residues long. Between the trimmed V and J ends, which lost 0 bases and 5 bases, there was a span of 13 bases.